Listed below are T cell receptor beta chains from one sample, sequenced in a study of CD8+ T cells in alopecia areata. Assay: immunoSEQ multiplex PCR; the TCRdb copy retains only in-frame clones and omits some. The table shows 150,000 to 200,000 clones, with around 50% occurring only once. This sample comprised CD4+ T cells sorted from blood, obtained at week 0. These receptors all come from a human donor with alopecia areata. Both conserved end residues are part of each CDR3. D genes are given only for firm matches. Some rows have no size entry. The others give once, few or many, or a class for an expanded clone.

size	V	J	D	DNA	CDR3
-	TRBV14	TRBJ1-2	-	TGTGCCAGCAGCCAAGCAGCTGGGGCGTATGGCTACACCTTC	CASSQAAGAYGYTF
few	TRBV6-5	TRBJ2-2	-	TGTGCCAGCAGCCAGACAGGGAACACCGGGGAGCTGTTTTTT	CASSQTGNTGELFF
-	TRBV5-1	TRBJ1-2	-	TGCGCCAGCAGCTTGGAAGCTAACTATGGCTACACCTTC	CASSLEANYGYTF
few	TRBV2	TRBJ2-1	-	TGTGCCACCGCAGGGGATTCGTCATGGGAGCAGTTCTTC	CATAGDSSWEQFF
few	TRBV30	TRBJ1-5	-	TGTGCCTCACAAGAGTTCAATCAGCCCCAGCATTTT	CASQEFNQPQHF
-	TRBV7-2	TRBJ2-1	-	TGTGCCAGCAGCCTATCCGACGGTGACTGGGATGAGCAGTTCTTC	CASSLSDGDWDEQFF
-	TRBV30	TRBJ2-5	TRBD2	TGTGCCTGGACTAGCGGGGGGACGCAAGAGACCCAGTACTTC	CAWTSGGTQETQYF
-	TRBV18	TRBJ1-5	-	TGTGCCAGCTCGGGGTATAGCAATCAGCCCCAGCATTTT	CASSGYSNQPQHF
-	TRBV18	TRBJ1-1	-	TGTGCCAGCTCACCCTCTCTAGACAGTAAAGCTTTCTTT	CASSPSLDSKAFF
-	TRBV30	TRBJ1-3	-	TGTGCCTGGAGTAGGTCGGACACCATATATTTT	CAWSRSDTIYF
once	TRBV29-1	TRBJ2-5	TRBD2	TGCAGCGTGAGCGGGGGGGGGCGAGAGACCCAGTACTTC	CSVSGGGRETQYF
few	TRBV2	TRBJ2-7	-	TGTGCCAGCAGTTACGGGGTCGAGCAGTACTTC	CASSYGVEQYF
-	TRBV29-1	TRBJ2-5	-	TGCAGCATACGAAATTGGGCAGAAGAGACCCAGTACTTC	CSIRNWAEETQYF
-	TRBV7-2	TRBJ2-5	-	TGTGCCAGCAGCTTAGGACCGACCCAAGAGACCCAGTACTTC	CASSLGPTQETQYF
-	TRBV5-6	TRBJ1-6	-	TGTGCCAGCAGCCCTCCAGGGCAGGGGAATTCACCCCTCCACTTT	CASSPPGQGNSPLHF
few	TRBV15	TRBJ1-5	-	TGTGCCACCAGCAGAGAACGTGGGGCAGAGAATCAGCCCCAGCATTTT	CATSRERGAENQPQHF
-	TRBV11-2	TRBJ1-2	-	TGTGCCAGCAGCTTAGTTACAAGGGGAGGATATGGCTACACCTTC	CASSLVTRGGYGYTF
few	TRBV30	TRBJ2-3	-	TGTGCCTGGAGTCGGGACGAGGACCTAGATACGCAGTATTTT	CAWSRDEDLDTQYF
-	TRBV7-8	TRBJ2-5	-	TGTGCCAGCAGCGGGGTCCAAGAGACCCAGTACTTC	CASSGVQETQYF
-	TRBV29-1	TRBJ2-7	TRBD1	TGCAGCGTCGGACAGGGAAAGGACGAGCAGTACTTC	CSVGQGKDEQYF
few	TRBV29-1	TRBJ2-3	TRBD2	TGCAGCGTTGATTTCACTAGCGGGGGCCTCCTGTATACGCAGTATTTT	CSVDFTSGGLLYTQYF
-	TRBV13	TRBJ2-5	-	TGTGCCAGCAGCGCCTCCGGGACAAGGGAACAAGAGACCCAGTACTTC	CASSASGTREQETQYF
-	TRBV4-1	TRBJ2-2	TRBD2	TGCGCCAGCAGCCCGGGGGGGTGGACCGGGGAGCTGTTTTTT	CASSPGGWTGELFF
-	TRBV30	TRBJ2-7	-	TGTGCCTGGAGTGGGAAGAATGGGATCTCCTACGAGCAGTACTTC	CAWSGKNGISYEQYF
few	TRBV15	TRBJ1-1	-	TGTGCCACCAGCAGAGAGAAAGGGTTGAACACTGAAGCTTTCTTT	CATSREKGLNTEAFF
-	TRBV19	TRBJ2-2	-	TGTGCCAGTAGTGCCCGACTAGCGAACACCGGGGAGCTGTTTTTT	CASSARLANTGELFF
few	TRBV25-1	TRBJ1-6	-	TGTGCCAGCAGTGAATATAGGGGACAAGGGGGTTCACCCCTCCACTTT	CASSEYRGQGGSPLHF
-	TRBV30	TRBJ1-2	-	TGTGCCTGGTCACGGAACAGGGATCACACCTTC	CAWSRNRDHTF
once	TRBV29-1	TRBJ1-1	-	TGCAGCGCCGGGCGGAACACTGAAGCTTTCTTT	CSAGRNTEAFF
few	TRBV5-1	TRBJ1-2	-	TGCGCCAGCAGCTCCGGGGACGTTGGAGCTAACTATGGCTACACCTTC	CASSSGDVGANYGYTF
-	TRBV5-1	TRBJ2-5	-	TGCGCCAGCAGCTTGGAACAGAATGGGCGTGGGACCCAGTACTTC	CASSLEQNGRGTQYF
-	TRBV29-1	TRBJ1-6	-	TGCAGCGTTGCGGTAGGCAGCAATAATTCACCCCTCCACTTT	CSVAVGSNNSPLHF
-	TRBV2	TRBJ1-2	-	TGTGCCAGCAGTGAGGGCAGCTCTGGCTACACCTTC	CASSEGSSGYTF
-	TRBV2	TRBJ2-7	-	TGTGCCAGCAGTGAAGGCGGCAGTTCCTACGTCGAGCAGTACTTC	CASSEGGSSYVEQYF
many	TRBV5-6	TRBJ1-6	-	TGTGCCAGCAGCTGGGGAAGGCAGCTCCCACCCCTCCACTTT	CASSWGRQLPPLHF
few	TRBV4-1	TRBJ2-3	TRBD2	TGCGCCAGCAGCCGAGGACGCGGAGGGACTAGCGTTACTAGCACAGATACGCAGTATTTT	CASSRGRGGTSVTSTDTQYF
-	TRBV7-8	TRBJ1-3	-	TGTGCCAGCAGCTTAGGGACAACTGGAAACACCATATATTTT	CASSLGTTGNTIYF
-	TRBV5-1	TRBJ2-7	-	TGCGCCAGCAGTCGGACGGTAACCGGCGAGCAGTACTTC	CASSRTVTGEQYF
-	TRBV7-3	TRBJ2-3	TRBD2	TGTGCCAGCAGCAATAGCGGGGGCACAGATACGCAGTATTTT	CASSNSGGTDTQYF
few	TRBV15	TRBJ1-6	-	TGTGCCACCGGATCAGCTTATAATTCACCCCTCCACTTT	CATGSAYNSPLHF
-	TRBV30	TRBJ1-5	-	TGTGCCTGGCCCCGAGCGTCTCGAGCTAATCAGCCCCAGCATTTT	CAWPRASRANQPQHF
few	TRBV10-3	TRBJ2-3	-	TGTGCCATCAGTGAGGTTAGCGGTACAGATACGCAGTATTTT	CAISEVSGTDTQYF
-	TRBV5-1	TRBJ1-4	-	TGCGCCAGCAGCTTGGGGGTGGATAATGAAAAACTGTTTTTT	CASSLGVDNEKLFF
-	TRBV30	TRBJ1-5	TRBD1	TGTGCCTGGGGGGGACAGGGGGCGAATCAGCCCCAGCATTTT	CAWGGQGANQPQHF
-	TRBV19	TRBJ2-1	-	TGTGCCAGTAGTACCACCTCCTACAATGAGCAGTTCTTC	CASSTTSYNEQFF
-	TRBV29-1	TRBJ2-5	-	TGCAGCGTTGAATTAGGGCCAGGGATTTCGGAGACCCAGTACTTC	CSVELGPGISETQYF